The 20 T cell receptor beta chains given below trace back to one sample, sequenced in a study of regulatory and conventional T cells in RAG deficiency. Some clones are missing from TCRdb's copy, which holds only in-frame ones; the method was immunoSEQ multiplex PCR. The data hold 30,000 to 35,000 clones, with 85% to 90% observed a single time. These data were also reused for a study on regulatory T cells. As that study records: Primers: 52 TRBV forward and 13 TRBJ reverse.

The sequencing sample was made of CD8+ T cells sorted from blood. These receptors were taken from a human donor in good health.

V and J are TRBV27 and TRBJ1-2; TRBD1 matches 7 bases. This CDR3 is built from 13 residues. Germline values: CDR1 MNHEY, CDR2 SMNVEV (reference sequence). J was trimmed by 4 bases and V by 3 bases; bases with no gene match: 2. Here the CDR3 DNA reads TGTGCCAGCAGTTTTGGGGACAGCTATGGCTACACCTTC. Protein: CASSFGDSYGYTF.

This clone is a singleton in its sample. The chain combines TRBV13 with TRBJ2-7; D possibly corresponds to TRBD1 (5 bases). This CDR3 region has 15 residues. V was shortened by 6 bases and J by 2 bases, with 17 bases between the two germline ends. The germline gives CDR1 PRHDT, CDR2 FYEKMQ (reference sequence). The CDR3 sequence: CASSPGPGRPYEQYF. DNA of the CDR3: TGTGCCAGCAGTCCAGGCCCAGGGCGTCCCTACGAGCAGTACTTC.

This chain uses TRBV5-1 with TRBJ1-2; 8 positions agree with TRBD1. V lost 0 bases to trimming and J lost 7 bases; unmatched junction nucleotides: 2. The germline gives CDR1 SGHRS, CDR2 YFSETQ. This CDR3 comprises 13 residues. CDR3 residues: CASSLGRGLGYTF. Written as DNA, the CDR3 is TGCGCCAGCAGCTTGGGCAGGGGGCTTGGCTACACCTTC.

This chain connects TRBV27 to TRBJ1-5; D ambiguous. This CDR3 region has 13 residues. Germline assignment: CDR1 MNHEY and CDR2 SMNVEV (reference sequence). V was shortened by 6 bases and J by 1 base, with 7 bases between the two germline ends. CDR3 residues: CASRGRSNQPQHF. Written as DNA, the CDR3 is TGTGCCAGCAGGGGTAGGAGCAATCAGCCCCAGCATTTT.

The genes are TRBV6-6 and TRBJ1-1; D unclear. Per germline, CDR1 MNHNY and CDR2 SVGAGI (reference sequence). The V gene lost 8 bases and the J gene lost 0 bases, with 4 bases spanning the gap. The CDR3 is 11 amino acids. CDR3 amino acids: CASRMNTEAFF. DNA for the CDR3: TGTGCCAGCCGCATGAACACTGAAGCTTTCTTT.

The genes are TRBV4-1 and TRBJ2-5; 9 positions match TRBD2. The CDR3 is made up of 21 amino acids. Per the germline V gene, CDR1 is MGHRA and CDR2 is YSYEKL. Losses at the gene ends were 0 bases for V and 2 bases for J; bases not matched to a gene: 19. The CDR3 nucleotides read TGCGCCAGCAGCCAAGAATTTGGGGGGTACCTTAGCGGGGGCCCGCAAGAGACCCAGTACTTC. Its translation is CASSQEFGGYLSGGPQETQYF.

This clone was seen only a few times. V gene TRBV10-1 combines with J gene TRBJ2-5; 9 positions match TRBD1. The trim removed 3 bases at V and 0 bases at J, leaving 5 bases unmatched. The CDR3 sequence is 16 residues long. Germline CDR1 is WNHNN and CDR2 is SYGVQD (reference sequence). The CDR3 spells CASSDAGQGYQETQYF. The CDR3 DNA reads as TGCGCCAGCAGTGACGCCGGACAGGGGTACCAAGAGACCCAGTACTTC.

This chain joins TRBV29-1 and TRBJ1-2; no clear D. In germline, CDR1 is SQVTM, CDR2 ANQGSEA. V lost 3 bases and J lost 0, with 11 bases in between. The CDR3 is 14 amino acids. The CDR3 region has the DNA TGCAGCGTTGACAGGCCCGATTCTAACTATGGCTACACCTTC. Residues: CSVDRPDSNYGYTF.

The chain links TRBV4-2 to TRBJ2-1, with D hard to call. The CDR3 runs 14 residues. V dropped 4 bases and J dropped 4 bases, with 11 bases sitting between them. Looked up from germline, CDR1 is LGHNA and CDR2 is YNFKEQ. The CDR3 region has the DNA TGTGCCAGCAGCCCCGGTGTGTCTTACAATGAGCAGTTCTTC. The encoded protein is CASSPGVSYNEQFF.

This rearrangement joins TRBV7-6 to TRBJ2-7; weak D call: TRBD1 (8 bases). Per the germline V gene, CDR1 is SGHVS and CDR2 is FNYEAQ. The CDR3 loop spans 15 amino acids. V was pared by 5 bases and J by 4 bases, with 18 bases between. This CDR3 is CASSKGGTGLYEQYF. CDR3 nucleotide sequence: TGTGCCAGCAGCAAGGGGGGGACAGGCCTTTACGAGCAGTACTTC.

The V and J genes are TRBV27 and TRBJ2-7; 8 nucleotides match TRBD1. The length of the CDR3 is 13 residues. Germline CDR1 and CDR2: MNHEY and SMNVEV (reference sequence). V was clipped by 4 bases and J by 6 bases; unmatched bases: 5. CDR3 sequence (DNA): TGTGCCAGCAGTTCCGACAGGGGAGGCGAGCAGTACTTC. It is translated as CASSSDRGGEQYF.

This clone was found once. The genes are TRBV6-1 and TRBJ2-2; weak D call: TRBD1 (6 bases). The V gene lost 5 bases and the J gene lost 6 bases, with 10 bases spanning the gap. The CDR3 sequence is 13 residues long. Germline values: CDR1 MNHNS, CDR2 SASEGT. CDR3 DNA: TGTGCCAGCAGTATGACAGGCCCCGGGGAGCTGTTTTTT. Protein sequence: CASSMTGPGELFF.

The chain carries TRBV7-6 and TRBJ2-2; TRBD2 matches at 11 bases. This CDR3 has 16 amino acids. Germline V lookup: CDR1 SGHVS, CDR2 FNYEAQ. Unmatched junction bases numbered 4, after V lost 1 base and J lost 6 bases. The DNA for the CDR3 is TGTGCCAGCAGCTTAGATAGCGGGGGGGCCGCCGGGGAGCTGTTTTTT. Protein: CASSLDSGGAAGELFF.

The chain has TRBV30 and TRBJ1-4; no reliable D call. The CDR3 covers 12 residues. CDR1 is GTSNPN, CDR2 SVGIG, per germline (reference sequence). Trimming stripped 0 bases from V and 7 bases from J, with 6 bases between. This chain's CDR3 is CAWSVGFEKLFF. In DNA form, the CDR3 reads TGTGCCTGGAGTGTAGGGTTTGAAAAACTGTTTTTT.

The chain uses TRBV28 and TRBJ2-7, with TRBD1 matching over 7 bases. CDR3 length equals 12 residues. V trimming: 4 bases; J trimming: 6 bases; junction bases outside the gene matches: 3. Germline CDR1 and CDR2: MDHEN and SYDVKM. CDR3 nucleotide sequence: TGTGCCAGCAGTTCGACAGGGTTCGAGCAGTACTTC. This codes for CASSSTGFEQYF.

This clone was seen a single time. The genes are TRBV15 and TRBJ2-7; TRBD2 matches 8 bases. The germline gives CDR1 LNHNV, CDR2 YYDKDF (reference sequence). The CDR3 is made up of 14 amino acids. Trimming removed 5 bases from V and 7 bases from J; junction bases left unmatched: 10. CDR3 residues: CATSPASGPPEQYF. CDR3 bases: TGTGCCACCAGCCCGGCTAGCGGGCCCCCAGAGCAGTACTTC.

The chain recombines TRBV7-8 with TRBJ2-3; 8 bases agree with TRBD1. The germline V gene encodes CDR1 SGHVS and CDR2 FQNEAQ. This CDR3 contains 16 residues. The V gene end was trimmed by 1 base and the J gene end by 2 bases; junction bases not matched to a gene: 5. The CDR3 region is CASSLGLGQDTDTQYF. CDR3 DNA: TGTGCCAGCAGCTTAGGCCTGGGACAGGACACAGATACGCAGTATTTT.

This clone was counted only a few times. The CDR3 reads CASSERTGGLRTEAFF. The CDR3 DNA sequence: TGCGCCAGCAGTGAGAGAACAGGGGGTTTAAGGACTGAAGCTTTCTTT. The chain couples TRBV10-1 to TRBJ1-1; TRBD1 agrees at 8 bases. Per the germline V gene, CDR1 is WNHNN and CDR2 is SYGVQD (reference sequence). The junction had 10 bases not matched to a gene; V was cut back by 2 bases and J by 5 bases. This CDR3 region has 16 residues.

The V and J genes are TRBV9 and TRBJ1-2; D is undetermined. V dropped 0 bases and J dropped 3 bases, with 21 bases sitting between them. Germline CDR1 is SGDLS and CDR2 is YYNGEE. There are 18 residues in the CDR3. Written as DNA, the CDR3 is TGTGCCAGCAGCGTAGCGGCTGAAGGGCGGACCGGCGACTATGGCTACACCTTC. Translating gives CASSVAAEGRTGDYGYTF.

The J gene is TRBJ1-1, the V gene TRBV7-8; TRBD1 might be the D (5 bases). The CDR3 has 16 amino acids. With 5 bases removed from V and 0 bases from J, the gap between germline ends came to 16 bases. Per germline, CDR1 SGHVS and CDR2 FQNEAQ. The CDR3 protein is CASSPRGGGMNTEAFF. CDR3 coding DNA: TGTGCCAGCAGCCCCCGTGGGGGGGGAATGAACACTGAAGCTTTCTTT.